This T cell receptor beta chain is from a study of CD8 T cells in ankylosing spondylitis. The V segment lost 5 bases and the J segment 0 bases; nucleotides outside the gene matches: 12. The CDR3 is 18 residues long. Germline CDR1 is SGHAT and CDR2 is FQDESV (reference sequence). Study-wide findings and caveats: Relatively scarce in peripheral blood, disease-linked clones were CD8+. Previously reported in reactive arthritis synovial fluid and blood were some of the motif variants. In ankylosing spondylitis patients, matched synovial fluid reportedly showed significant enrichment of disease-linked clones. Within ankylosing spondylitis blood, a TCR beta motif made up of under 10 highly homologous variants appeared to be characteristic.

As the method for making TCR beta libraries, quantitative 5'-RACE with molecular barcodes was used. Each CDR3 protein is one row after TCRdb ran MiXCR on the 5' RACE reads. The sample includes about 540,000 distinct CDR3 sequences, more than 9.5% seen only once; the top ten take 6.8%. As to this clonotype: Its antigen is unknown.

The V gene is TRBV11-1, the J gene TRBJ2-7, with 11 bases lining up with TRBD2. The TCR sequence derives from a male donor with ankylosing spondylitis. The sequenced sample was blood, either unsorted or a sorted T cell fraction (not recorded which). CDR3 region: CASSQSTTSGVGSYEQYV. In DNA form, the CDR3 reads TGTGCCAGCAGCCAATCTACGACTAGCGGGGTGGGCTCCTACGAGCAGTACGTC.